The 31 T cell receptor beta chains below all came from one sample that was sequenced in a study of post-analysis software for immune sequencing data. Study results and caveats: Patients carried a few TRBV segments more frequently than controls did, and TRBV5-6, TRBV5-1 and TRBV20-1 were among them.

For these receptors, no antigen is known. TCR beta cDNA libraries had unique molecular identifiers. TCRdb independently ran MiXCR on the PCR reads; one entry per CDR3 protein. The sample shows just over 250,000 distinct CDR3 sequences, 35% to 40% of them seen only once. The sequencing sample was made of blood. The receptors here all came from a girl under 18 with multiple sclerosis.

This clonotype was seen many times. This chain joins TRBV11-1 and TRBJ1-1; D perhaps matches TRBD1 (6 bases). CDR1 is SGHAT, CDR2 FQDESV, per germline (reference sequence). V was shortened by 5 bases and J by 0 bases, with 10 bases between the two germline ends. The CDR3 covers 14 residues. The CDR3 nucleotides are TGTGCCAGCAGCATACGACAGGTGAACACTGAAGCTTTCTTT. This encodes CASSIRQVNTEAFF.

This clonotype came up a few times. The chain recombines TRBV12-3 or TRBV12-4 with TRBJ2-2; TRBD1 or TRBD2 may be the D gene (7 bases each). The CDR3 length is 14 residues. V was trimmed by 7 bases and J by 6 bases, leaving 15 bases between them. CDR3 sequence: CASTPTGRAGELFF. The CDR3 DNA reads as TGTGCCAGCACCCCGACAGGGAGGGCCGGGGAGCTGTTTTTT.

The J gene is TRBJ1-1, the V gene TRBV6-2 or TRBV6-3; the D is unclear. Germline V gene lookup returns CDR1 MNHEY and CDR2 SVGEGT. Trimming removed 7 bases at V and 2 bases at J, with 8 bases between. This CDR3 is 12 amino acids long. The CDR3 DNA follows: TGTGCCAGCAAGCACAGTAACACTGAAGCTTTCTTT. Translating it yields CASKHSNTEAFF.

This clonotype turned up a few times. Mismatch with germline at one junction end may stem from a read error. V is TRBV7-9 and J is TRBJ1-4; 7 bases fit TRBD1. Germline V gene data show CDR1 as SEHNR and CDR2 as FQNEAQ (reference sequence). This CDR3 has 14 residues. CDR3 sequence: CASGLSTGQEKLFF. The CDR3, as DNA: TGTGCCAGCGGCTTATCGACAGGGCAGGAAAAACTGTTTTTT.

This clonotype was recorded at least ten times. This CDR3 is CASSSPDSPETQYF. The CDR3 DNA reads as TGTGCCAGCAGCTCCCCAGACAGTCCGGAGACCCAGTACTTC. The chain combines TRBV7-2 with TRBJ2-5; possible D gene TRBD1, 5 bases. This CDR3 has 14 amino acids. The germline V gene encodes CDR1 SGHTA and CDR2 FQGNSA. The germline V and J ends were trimmed by 4 bases and 5 bases, with 14 bases remaining between them.

The chain carries TRBV5-1 and TRBJ2-3; 9 nucleotides line up with TRBD1. Germline-derived CDR1 and CDR2 are SGHRS and YFSETQ. V dropped 4 bases and J dropped 5; count of bases not matched to a gene: 8. CDR3 length equals 15 residues. CDR3 sequence (DNA): TGCGCCAGCAGCCTCGGGACAGGGCAAAGAGATACGCAGTATTTT. Its translation: CASSLGTGQRDTQYF.

This clonotype was found many times. J is TRBJ1-1 and V is TRBV7-9; 7 bases match TRBD1. V dropped 6 bases and J dropped 5; count of bases not matched to a gene: 12. CDR1 and CDR2 from the germline V gene are SEHNR and FQNEAQ (reference sequence). The CDR3 length is 15 residues. CDR3 loop: CASSPYSQGSTEAFF. CDR3 coding DNA: TGTGCCAGCAGTCCTTACTCACAGGGGTCGACTGAAGCTTTCTTT. Using reference TRBV7-9 and TRBJ1-1 for the parts outside the CDR3, the full variable domain is DTGVSQNPRHKITKRGQNVTFRCDPISEHNRLYWYRQTLGQGPEFLTYFQNEAQLEKSRLLSDRFSAERPKGSFSTLEIQRTEQGDSAMYLCASSPYSQGSTEAFFGQGTRLTVV.

This clonotype was detected many times. The J gene is TRBJ1-2, the V gene TRBV29-1; tentative D call: TRBD1 (6 bases). CDR3 length equals 14 residues. CDR1 and CDR2 from the germline V gene are SQVTM and ANQGSEA. With 7 bases removed from V and 5 bases from J, the gap between germline ends came to 20 bases. The CDR3 reads CSAREPGAGYGYTF. CDR3 sequence (DNA): TGCAGCGCACGCGAGCCGGGGGCCGGGTATGGCTACACCTTC.

This clonotype turned up a few times. It may be a read error: a sequence one base away is much more abundant. The CDR3 bases are TGTGCCAGCAGCCAAGATCCGGCCCCCTATGACTACACCTTC. Its translation: CASSQDPAPYDYTF. The V and J genes are TRBV14 and TRBJ1-2; the D is unclear. Germline-derived CDR1 and CDR2 are SGHDN and FVKESK. The length of the CDR3 is 14 residues.

This clonotype was counted at least ten times. The gene calls are TRBV5-1 and TRBJ2-1; possible D gene TRBD2, 6 bases. The germline V and J ends were trimmed by 0 bases and 6 bases, with 16 bases remaining between them. The CDR3 spans 16 residues. Germline values: CDR1 SGHRS, CDR2 YFSETQ. CDR3 region: CASSLGFGTGANEQFF. CDR3 DNA sequence: TGCGCCAGCAGCTTGGGTTTTGGGACTGGAGCCAATGAGCAGTTCTTC.

Comments on this clonotype: A single base separates this from a much larger clone, so it may be a read error. CDR3 nucleotides: TGCGCCAGCCTGCCCGGTAACGGGAGGATTGAAGATACGCAGTATTTT. Its protein product is CASLPGNGRIEDTQYF. This chain links TRBV5-1 with TRBJ2-3, with 7 bases fitting TRBD2. CDR1 SGHRS and CDR2 YFSETQ come from the germline V gene. V lost 7 bases and J lost 5; bases outside the gene matches: 16. The CDR3 runs to 16 residues.

The rearrangement joins TRBV7-2 to TRBJ2-1; 9 positions agree with TRBD2. The trim removed 1 base at V and 9 bases at J, leaving 7 bases unmatched. The CDR3 sequence is 15 residues long. Germline loops: CDR1 SGHTA, CDR2 FQGNSA. For the CDR3, the DNA is TGTGCCAGCAGCTTAGTAGCGGGAGATGAGGGTGAGCAGTTCTTC. It translates to CASSLVAGDEGEQFF.

This clonotype was seen at least ten times. This chain links TRBV14 with TRBJ2-3; D possibly corresponds to TRBD2 (6 bases). Germline V gives CDR1 SGHDN, CDR2 FVKESK. This CDR3 is 13 amino acids long. V was pared by 5 bases and J by 9 bases, with 15 bases between. The CDR3 loop is CASSKGLRLTQYF. For the CDR3, the DNA is TGTGCCAGCAGCAAGGGACTCCGATTGACGCAGTATTTT.

This clonotype turned up a few times. Germline and junction disagree at one end, which may indicate a read error. The chain has TRBV7-2 and TRBJ1-3; D remains ambiguous. Germline values: CDR1 SGHTA, CDR2 FQGNSA. The CDR3 is made up of 15 amino acids. CDR3 region: CASSSSRNSGNTIYF. CDR3 nucleotides: TGTGCTAGCAGCTCATCGCGGAACTCTGGAAACACCATATATTTT. The variable domain in full, completed from reference TRBV7-2 and TRBJ1-3, reads GAGVSQSPSNKVTEKGKDVELRCDPISGHTALYWYRQSLGQGLEFLIYFQGNSAPDKSGLPSDRFSAERTGGSVSTLTIQRTQQEDSAVYLCASSSSRNSGNTIYFGEGSWLTVV.

This clonotype was recorded a few times. This sequence joins TRBV14 and TRBJ1-1, with D unclear. CDR3 size: 14 residues. From germline, CDR1 is SGHDN and CDR2 FVKESK. V was trimmed by 3 bases and J by 1 base, leaving 9 bases between them. CDR3 nucleotides: TGTGCCAGCAGCCATATGGCTGGGAACACTGAAGCTTTCTTT. This encodes CASSHMAGNTEAFF.

A few counts support this clonotype. The rearrangement links TRBV19 to TRBJ2-5, with D uncertain. Germline values: CDR1 LNHDA, CDR2 SQIVND (reference sequence). CDR3 length: 13 amino acids. Trimming removed 1 base from V and 5 bases from J, with 8 bases in between. CDR3 protein: CASSIGGSETQYF. The DNA for the CDR3 is TGTGCCAGTAGTATAGGAGGATCCGAGACCCAGTACTTC.

This clonotype was observed many times. This sequence joins TRBV28 and TRBJ2-1, with D possibly TRBD1 on 6 matching bases. The CDR3 is 15 amino acids. V was shortened by 6 bases and J by 4 bases, with 16 bases between the two germline ends. Germline CDR1 reads MDHEN; CDR2 reads SYDVKM. The CDR3 loop reads CASSPGGRGYNEQFF. The CDR3, as DNA: TGTGCCAGCAGCCCCGGCGGCAGGGGATACAATGAGCAGTTCTTC.

This rearrangement joins TRBV20-1 to TRBJ2-2, with a tentative D call TRBD1 (6 bases). Trimming pared 4 bases from V and 4 bases from J, leaving 10 bases between. The CDR3 length is 13 residues. CDR1 is DFQATT, CDR2 SNEGSKA, per germline (reference sequence). CDR3 residues: CSATEQGTGELFF. In DNA, the CDR3 is TGCAGTGCTACAGAACAGGGCACCGGGGAGCTGTTTTTT.

The rearrangement joins TRBV10-3 to TRBJ2-3; perhaps TRBD1 as D (5 bases). Germline values: CDR1 ENHRY, CDR2 SYGVKD. V was clipped by 4 bases and J by 0 bases, with 8 bases between them. This CDR3 has 14 residues. The CDR3 protein is CAISGAGSTDTQYF. The CDR3, as DNA: TGTGCCATCAGTGGGGCAGGGAGCACAGATACGCAGTATTTT.

There are many counts of this clonotype. The chain links TRBV6-2 or TRBV6-3 to TRBJ2-3; 8 nucleotides agree with TRBD2. With V trimmed by 4 bases and J by 3 bases, 9 bases remained unmatched. The CDR3 totals 16 residues. In germline, CDR1 is MNHEY, CDR2 SVGEGT. CDR3: CASSSSGGGRTDTQYF. CDR3 in DNA: TGTGCCAGCAGTTCCTCCGGCGGGGGGAGGACAGATACGCAGTATTTT.

At least ten counts were recorded for this clonotype. The genes are TRBV4-1 and TRBJ1-1; no reliable D call. CDR3 length: 18 residues. V was pared by 1 base and J by 4 bases, with 22 bases between. Germline lookup yields CDR1 MGHRA and CDR2 YSYEKL. This CDR3 reads CASSQASGLAPISTEAFF. CDR3 bases: TGCGCCAGCAGCCAAGCGAGCGGACTTGCCCCGATCAGCACTGAAGCTTTCTTT.

To note about this clonotype: One junction end does not reproduce the germline sequence, and a read error may be involved. This sequence joins TRBV11-2 and TRBJ2-3; a weak D match, TRBD2 (5 bases). From germline, CDR1 is SGHAT and CDR2 FQNNGV. There are 18 residues in the CDR3. For the CDR3, the DNA is TGTGCCAGCAGCTTAGATCTGGCTAGCTGGAATCGCACAGATACGCGGTATTTT. Its translation: CASSLDLASWNRTDTRYF. Looking up the rest from reference TRBV11-2 and TRBJ2-3 gives the full variable domain: EAGVAQSPRYKIIEKRQSVAFWCNPISGHATLYWYQQILGQGPKLLIQFQNNGVVDDSQLPKDRFSAERLKGVDSTLKIQPAKLEDSAVYLCASSLDLASWNRTDTRYFGPGTRLTVL.

This clonotype has ten or more counts. The gene calls are TRBV21-1 and TRBJ2-1; whether TRBD2, the table's D call, matches the DNA was not checked. TRBV21-1 is a documented pseudogene. The length of the CDR3 is 13 residues. CDR3 DNA: TGTGCCAGCAGCAAAAAACTAGCGGGAGATCAGTTCTTC. Translating it yields CASSKKLAGDQFF.

The chain combines TRBV20-1 with TRBJ1-4, with D perhaps matching TRBD1 (6 bases). The V and J ends lost 3 bases and 8 bases respectively, with 13 bases between them. CDR3 length: 13 residues. Germline V gene lookup returns CDR1 DFQATT and CDR2 SNEGSKA (reference sequence). CDR3 coding DNA: TGCAGTGCTAGTCTACAGGGTACGGAAAAACTGTTTTTT. This gives the protein CSASLQGTEKLFF.

This clonotype was seen at least ten times. The genes are TRBV6-6 and TRBJ1-5; unclear D gene. The germline gives CDR1 MNHNY, CDR2 SVGAGI (reference sequence). V dropped 8 bases and J dropped 4 bases, with 18 bases sitting between them. This CDR3 comprises 15 residues. This CDR3 is CASRSGWLGNQPQHF. The DNA of the CDR3 is TGTGCCAGCCGGTCGGGGTGGTTAGGGAATCAGCCCCAGCATTTT.

This rearrangement joins TRBV27 to TRBJ1-2; 8 bases align to TRBD1. V trimming: 3 bases; J trimming: 4 bases; junction bases outside the gene matches: 7. The germline gives CDR1 MNHEY, CDR2 SMNVEV (reference sequence). There are 15 residues in the CDR3. CDR3 nucleotides: TGTGCCAGCAGTTTGGTGGCAGGGGGCTTCTATGGCTACACCTTC. Translated, it gives CASSLVAGGFYGYTF.

This clonotype was seen repeatedly, ten times or more. V and J are TRBV20-1 and TRBJ2-1; 13 nucleotides line up with TRBD2. V was pared by 3 bases and J by 12 bases, with 11 bases of the junction left unmatched. The length of the CDR3 is 15 residues. Germline V lookup: CDR1 DFQATT, CDR2 SNEGSKA (reference sequence). The CDR3 is CSASRGTSGTTPQFF. The CDR3 DNA is TGCAGTGCTAGTCGTGGGACTAGCGGGACCACGCCGCAGTTCTTC.

This clonotype was observed a few times. This rearrangement joins TRBV3-1 to TRBJ1-2; tentatively, D is TRBD1 (6 bases). Trimming removed 1 base at V and 8 bases at J, with 14 bases between. Germline values: CDR1 LGHDT, CDR2 YNNKEL (reference sequence). This CDR3 has 14 residues. The CDR3 coding sequence is TGTGCCAGCAGCCAAGGGGACCTCAGGGGAGGCTACACCTTC. This sequence encodes CASSQGDLRGGYTF.

Turning to this clonotype: A much larger clonotype is one base distant, so this may be a read error. V usage is TRBV5-1 and J usage is TRBJ1-5; D unclear. The CDR3 consists of 15 residues. CDR1 and CDR2 (germline): SGHRS, YFSETQ. The germline V and J ends were trimmed by 1 base and 2 bases, with 10 bases remaining between them. CDR3 nucleotide sequence: TGCGCCAGCAGCTTGACGGGAAGGGGCAATCAGCCCCAGCATTTT. It is translated as CASSLTGRGNQPQHF.

This chain uses TRBV7-9 with TRBJ2-5; 7 bases are shared with TRBD1. The CDR3 has 13 amino acids. The V gene end was trimmed by 4 bases and the J gene end by 13 bases; junction bases not matched to a gene: 12. Germline values: CDR1 SEHNR, CDR2 FQNEAQ (reference sequence). CDR3 sequence reads: CASSYRGLTSMYF. In DNA form, the CDR3 reads TGTGCCAGCAGCTACAGGGGCCTTACGAGCATGTACTTC.

CDR3 region: CASSQKHILPGAQYF. DNA of the CDR3: TGTGCCAGCAGCCAGAAGCACATCCTCCCCGGGGCCCAGTACTTC. This chain links TRBV3-1 with TRBJ2-5; a possible D gene is TRBD2 (5 bases). The CDR3 sequence is 15 residues long. CDR1 is LGHDT, CDR2 YNNKEL, per germline (reference sequence). The germline V and J ends were trimmed by 3 bases and 9 bases, with 20 bases remaining between them.